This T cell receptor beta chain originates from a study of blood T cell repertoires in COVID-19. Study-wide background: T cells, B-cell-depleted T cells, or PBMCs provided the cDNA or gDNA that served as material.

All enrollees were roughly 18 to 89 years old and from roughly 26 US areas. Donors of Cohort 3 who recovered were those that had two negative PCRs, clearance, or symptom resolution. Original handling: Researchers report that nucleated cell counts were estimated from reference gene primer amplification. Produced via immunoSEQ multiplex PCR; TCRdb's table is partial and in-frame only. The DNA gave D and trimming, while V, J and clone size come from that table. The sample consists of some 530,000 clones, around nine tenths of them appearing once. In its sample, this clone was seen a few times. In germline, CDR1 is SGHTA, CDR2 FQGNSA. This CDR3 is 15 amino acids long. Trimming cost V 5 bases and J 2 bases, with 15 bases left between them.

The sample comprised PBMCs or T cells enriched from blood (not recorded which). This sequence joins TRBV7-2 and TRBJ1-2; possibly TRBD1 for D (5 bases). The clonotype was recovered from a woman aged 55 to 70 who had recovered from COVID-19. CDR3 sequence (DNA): TGTGCCAGCAGCCCAGCCCCCGGGGGGAACTATGGCTACACCTTC. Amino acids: CASSPAPGGNYGYTF.